Detailed here is one TCR beta chain. The CDR3 length is 13 residues. V was pared by 2 bases and J by 4 bases, with 5 bases between. From germline, CDR1 is LNHDA and CDR2 SQIVND (reference sequence). Using immunoSEQ multiplex PCR, the repertoire was profiled, and TCRdb retains in-frame clones only, with some absent. The table lists 12,000 or so clones, approximately 75% of them singletons. This entry belongs to a study of OX40 agonist ivuxolimab in advanced cancers. Study in general: Melanoma, hepatocellular carcinoma, head and neck or renal cell cancer occurred in dose-escalation patients.

The clonotype was recovered from an adult with an advanced solid tumor such as melanoma, head and neck, liver or kidney cancer. This rearrangement joins TRBV19 to TRBJ2-2; D remains unclear. Sequenced material: CD4+ or CD8+ T cells sorted from blood, taken in a trial of the OX40 agonist ivuxolimab. Written as DNA, the CDR3 is TGTGCCAGTAGTATATACAGCACCGGGGAGCTGTTTTTT. The encoded protein is CASSIYSTGELFF.